This T cell receptor beta chain was documented in a study of T cells in Graves' hyperthyroidism and ophthalmopathy. Study results and caveats: Progression to ophthalmopathy was predicted a median of approximately seven months early.

Diagnoses rested on clinical symptoms, serum thyroxine and TRAb, thyroid ultrasound and orbital computed tomography. Amplified regions were TCR beta CDR3 sequences from RNA transcripts. The HTBI primer set served for first-round RT-PCR of the TCR CDR3. TCRdb ran MiXCR on the multiplex PCR reads and lists one entry per CDR3 protein. The sample carries about 400,000 distinct CDR3 sequences, 14% to 15% recorded once. This clonotype was found many times. Antigen unknown. The junction shows a germline mismatch at one end, possibly a read error. The CDR3 extends over 12 amino acids. Germline V lookup: CDR1 SSHAT, CDR2 FNYEAQ (reference sequence).

The sequence came from a man between 18 and 29 years old with Graves' ophthalmopathy. The genes are TRBV7-7 and TRBJ2-5; D is unclear. Sample: blood. CDR3 protein: CASSSRDETQYF. CDR3 bases: TGTGCTAGCAGCTCCCGAGATGAGACCCAGTACTTC.